One and the same sample provided the 15 T cell receptor beta chains below, sequenced in a study of blood T cell repertoires in COVID-19. Only in-frame clones appear in the TCRdb table, and some are missing; sequencing was by immunoSEQ multiplex PCR. This table has roughly 230,000 clones, around 84% appearing once. What was sequenced was peripheral blood. These TCRs come from a woman older than 75 with COVID-19, enrolled during active disease.

V gene TRBV24-1 combines with J gene TRBJ2-1, with TRBD2 matching 10 bases. The CDR3 spans 16 residues. Germline CDR1 and CDR2: KGHDR and SFDVKD. Germline trimming cut 0 bases from V and 8 bases from J; bases unmatched to any gene: 6. The CDR3: CATSDLGRLAGDEQFF. The CDR3 DNA sequence: TGTGCCACCAGTGATTTGGGCCGTCTAGCGGGGGATGAGCAGTTCTTC.

This clone was detected only once. The V gene is TRBV2, the J gene TRBJ1-2; 7 bases map to TRBD1. This CDR3 is built from 14 residues. CDR1 is SNHLY and CDR2 is FYNNEI in the germline V gene. V shed 6 bases, J shed 8 bases, and the junction held 12 bases outside the gene matches. CDR3 sequence (DNA): TGTGCCAGCAGCCCCCAGACAGGGCCGGGGGGCTACACCTTC. Encoded protein: CASSPQTGPGGYTF.

J is TRBJ2-1 and V is TRBV5-1, with a tentative D call TRBD2 (6 bases). The CDR3 spans 15 residues. Per the germline V gene, CDR1 is SGHRS and CDR2 is YFSETQ. Trimming stripped 1 base from V and 4 bases from J, with 12 bases between. The CDR3 sequence: CASSLYLGGYNEQFF. The CDR3 region has the DNA TGCGCCAGCAGCTTGTACTTGGGAGGATACAATGAGCAGTTCTTC.

The chain couples TRBV19 to TRBJ2-7; possibly TRBD2 for D (5 bases). Germline CDR1 LNHDA, CDR2 SQIVND (reference sequence). The CDR3 has 14 residues. The germline V and J ends were trimmed by 8 bases and 0 bases, with 14 bases remaining between them. The CDR3 DNA reads as TGTGCCAGTCGCCCCCGGGGAAACTCCTACGAGCAGTACTTC. Protein: CASRPRGNSYEQYF.

The J gene is TRBJ2-1, the V gene TRBV14; 13 bases map to TRBD2. J was trimmed by 8 bases and V by 4 bases; bases with no gene match: 2. The CDR3 loop spans 14 amino acids. From germline, CDR1 is SGHDN and CDR2 FVKESK. The DNA of the CDR3 is TGTGCCAGCAGCCTGGGACTAGCGGGATATGAGCAGTTCTTC. It encodes CASSLGLAGYEQFF. The full variable domain, rest sourced from reference TRBV14 and TRBJ2-1, is EAGVTQFPSHSVIEKGQTVTLRCDPISGHDNLYWYRRVMGKEIKFLLHFVKESKQDESGMPNNRFLAERTGGTYSTLKVQPAELEDSGVYFCASSLGLAGYEQFFGPGTRLTVL.

The chain joins TRBV6-5 to TRBJ1-5; D not resolved. Trimming removed 0 bases from V and 9 bases from J, with 9 bases in between. Germline CDR1 is MNHEY and CDR2 is SVGAGI. The CDR3 runs 13 residues. Here the CDR3 DNA reads TGTGCCAGCAGTTACTCCGATCGCGGGCCCCAGCATTTT. Its translation: CASSYSDRGPQHF.

The chain has TRBV7-7 and TRBJ2-7, with a possible D match to TRBD2 (5 bases). CDR3 length: 15 amino acids. Germline CDR1 is SSHAT and CDR2 is FNYEAQ (reference sequence). With 1 base removed from V and 2 bases from J, the gap between germline ends came to 12 bases. This chain's CDR3 is CASSLGTQAPYEQYF. The CDR3 bases are TGTGCCAGCAGCTTAGGGACTCAGGCCCCCTACGAGCAGTACTTC.

This chain uses TRBV19 with TRBJ1-2; D is possibly TRBD1 (6 bases). The germline CDR1 and CDR2 sequences are LNHDA and SQIVND (reference sequence). V was trimmed by 5 bases and J by 8 bases, leaving 12 bases between them. CDR3 size: 12 residues. The CDR3: CASSDRLEGYTF. In DNA, the CDR3 is TGTGCCAGTAGTGACAGGCTGGAGGGCTACACCTTC.

This clone was detected once. The chain uses TRBV6-2 or TRBV6-3 and TRBJ2-7; 8 bases match TRBD1. In germline, CDR1 is MNHEY, CDR2 SVGEGT. V was pared by 8 bases and J by 5 bases, with 11 bases of the junction left unmatched. This CDR3 spans 14 amino acids. The CDR3 sequence: CASRLAGTGDEQYF. Written as DNA, the CDR3 is TGTGCCAGCCGCCTCGCTGGGACAGGTGACGAGCAGTACTTC.

The V and J genes are TRBV7-3 and TRBJ2-1; the match to TRBD1 covers 10 bases. From germline, CDR1 is SGHTA and CDR2 FQGTGA. Trimming at V came to 4 bases and at J to 8 bases, leaving 8 bases not matched to a gene. This CDR3 is 15 amino acids long. CDR3 sequence reads: CASSSGQGFIYEQFF. The DNA for the CDR3 is TGTGCCAGCAGCTCGGGACAGGGGTTTATCTATGAGCAGTTCTTC.

This clone was seen only once. J is TRBJ1-6 and V is TRBV7-2; D is undetermined. The CDR3 runs 15 residues. Germline values: CDR1 SGHTA, CDR2 FQGNSA. V was clipped by 6 bases and J by 6 bases, with 15 bases between them. This chain's CDR3 is CASSPEGTSNSPLHF. For the CDR3, the DNA is TGTGCCAGCAGTCCTGAGGGTACAAGTAATTCACCCCTCCACTTT.

The V and J genes are TRBV7-9 and TRBJ1-3; a weak D match, TRBD1 (6 bases). V was cut by 7 bases and J by 6 bases, with 16 bases left in between. The V gene's germline CDR1 is SEHNR and CDR2 FQNEAQ (reference sequence). The CDR3 contains 14 residues. The CDR3, as DNA: TGTGCCAGCACCGTGGGGCAGGGGATAAACACCATATATTTT. Translating it yields CASTVGQGINTIYF. The complete variable domain, with remaining parts taken from reference TRBV7-9 and TRBJ1-3, reads DTGVSQNPRHKITKRGQNVTFRCDPISEHNRLYWYRQTLGQGPEFLTYFQNEAQLEKSRLLSDRFSAERPKGSFSTLEIQRTEQGDSAMYLCASTVGQGINTIYFGEGSWLTVV.

The V call is TRBV30, the J call TRBJ2-1, with 9 bases lining up with TRBD1. The J segment lost 0 bases and the V segment lost 4 bases, leaving 7 bases of the junction unmatched. Germline V lookup: CDR1 GTSNPN, CDR2 SVGIG (reference sequence). The CDR3 loop spans 16 amino acids. CDR3 loop: CAWTPGTGSSYNEQFF. The CDR3 DNA is TGTGCCTGGACCCCCGGGACAGGGAGCTCCTACAATGAGCAGTTCTTC. Combining the CDR3 with reference TRBV30 and TRBJ2-1 gives the whole variable domain SQTIHQWPATLVQPVGSPLSLECTVEGTSNPNLYWYRQAAGRGLQLLFYSVGIGQISSEVPQNLSASRPQDRQFILSSKKLLLSDSGFYLCAWTPGTGSSYNEQFFGPGTRLTVL.

This chain uses TRBV28 with TRBJ1-2; the D is unclear. The CDR3 covers 12 residues. Trimming cost V 7 bases and J 5 bases, with 11 bases left between them. Germline CDR1 reads MDHEN; CDR2 reads SYDVKM. The CDR3 region is CASTQDWYGYTF. In nucleotides, the CDR3 is TGTGCCAGCACCCAGGATTGGTATGGCTACACCTTC.

The chain employs TRBV4-3 and TRBJ1-2; tentative D call: TRBD1 (6 bases). The CDR3 length is 15 residues. Germline CDR1 is LGHNA and CDR2 is YSLEER. Trimming took 3 bases from V and 2 from J, leaving 13 bases between them. CDR3: CASSQTAGQNYGYTF. CDR3 nucleotides: TGCGCCAGCAGCCAGACCGCAGGACAGAACTATGGCTACACCTTC.